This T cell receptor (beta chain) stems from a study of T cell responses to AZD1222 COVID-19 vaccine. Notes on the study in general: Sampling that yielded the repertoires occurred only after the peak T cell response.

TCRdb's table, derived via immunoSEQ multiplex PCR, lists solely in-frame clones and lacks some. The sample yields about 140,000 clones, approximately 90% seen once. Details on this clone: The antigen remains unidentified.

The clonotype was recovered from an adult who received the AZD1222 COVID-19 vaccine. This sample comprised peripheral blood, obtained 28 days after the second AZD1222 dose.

The CDR3 nucleotides are TGTGCCAGCAGCCCTCGGACTAGCGGGAGTAGGACAGATACGCAGTATTTT. Translating gives CASSPRTSGSRTDTQYF. The chain carries TRBV9 and TRBJ2-3, with TRBD2 matching over 13 bases. Germline V gives CDR1 SGDLS, CDR2 YYNGEE. V lost 4 bases to trimming and J lost 3 bases; unmatched junction nucleotides: 8. The CDR3 loop spans 17 amino acids.